The clone carrying this T cell receptor beta chain has only a few counts. This sample was included in a study of T-cell memory formation after mild COVID-19. TCRdb re-called the 5' RACE reads with MiXCR, one entry per CDR3 protein. The sample includes more than 250,000 distinct CDR3 sequences, 15% to 20% of them seen just once. The trim removed 8 bases at V and 4 bases at J, leaving 5 bases unmatched. Germline CDR1 is MNHEY and CDR2 is SVGAGI. The CDR3 has 14 residues. V is TRBV6-5 and J is TRBJ1-6, with 7 nucleotides matching TRBD1. This TCR was recovered from a man aged 18 to 29 who had mild COVID-19 (a few samples of this study predate the infection). Cell type and time point are not known. The sample comprised PBMCs or a T cell subset sorted from them (not recorded which). CDR3 DNA sequence: TGTGCCAGCCAGGGGGACGGATATAATTCACCCCTCCACTTT. Translation: CASQGDGYNSPLHF.